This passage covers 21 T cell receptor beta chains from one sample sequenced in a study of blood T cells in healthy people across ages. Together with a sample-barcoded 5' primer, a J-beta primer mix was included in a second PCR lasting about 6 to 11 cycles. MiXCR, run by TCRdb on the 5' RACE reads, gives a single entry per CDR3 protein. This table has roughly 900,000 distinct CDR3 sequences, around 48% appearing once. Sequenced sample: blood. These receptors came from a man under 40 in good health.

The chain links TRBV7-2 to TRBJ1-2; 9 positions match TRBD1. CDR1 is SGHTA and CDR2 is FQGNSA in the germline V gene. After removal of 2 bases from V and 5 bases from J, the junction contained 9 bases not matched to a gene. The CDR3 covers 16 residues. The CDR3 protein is CASSLTRQGVGYGYTF. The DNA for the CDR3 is TGTGCCAGCAGCTTAACCCGACAGGGGGTAGGTTATGGCTACACCTTC.

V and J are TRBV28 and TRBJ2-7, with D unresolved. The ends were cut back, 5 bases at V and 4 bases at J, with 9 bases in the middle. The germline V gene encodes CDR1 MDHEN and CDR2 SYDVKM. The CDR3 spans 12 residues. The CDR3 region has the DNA TGTGCCAGCAGTCCCGTCCTTTACGAGCAGTACTTC. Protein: CASSPVLYEQYF. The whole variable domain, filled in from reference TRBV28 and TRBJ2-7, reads DVKVTQSSRYLVKRTGEKVFLECVQDMDHENMFWYRQDPGLGLRLIYFSYDVKMKEKGDIPEGYSVSREKKERFSLILESASTNQTSMYLCASSPVLYEQYFGPGTRLTVT.

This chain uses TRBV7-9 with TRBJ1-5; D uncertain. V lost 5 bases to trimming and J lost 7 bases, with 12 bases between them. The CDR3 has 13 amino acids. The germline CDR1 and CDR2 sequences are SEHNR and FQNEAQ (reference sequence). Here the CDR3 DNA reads TGTGCCAGCAGCCCACCGGGAGGACAGCCCCAGCATTTT. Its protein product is CASSPPGGQPQHF.

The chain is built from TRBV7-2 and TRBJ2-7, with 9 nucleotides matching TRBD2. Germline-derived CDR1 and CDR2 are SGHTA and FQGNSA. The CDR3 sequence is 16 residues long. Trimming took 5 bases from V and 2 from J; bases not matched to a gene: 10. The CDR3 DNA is TGTGCCAGCAGCCGCGGCGGCGGGGGGGCTACCTACGAGCAGTACTTC. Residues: CASSRGGGGATYEQYF.

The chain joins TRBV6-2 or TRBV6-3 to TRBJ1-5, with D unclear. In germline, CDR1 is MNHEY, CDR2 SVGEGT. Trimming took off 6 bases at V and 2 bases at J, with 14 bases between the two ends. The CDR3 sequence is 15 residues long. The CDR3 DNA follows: TGTGCCAGCAGAACGGGGTCTATGGGCAATCAGCCCCAGCATTTT. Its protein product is CASRTGSMGNQPQHF.

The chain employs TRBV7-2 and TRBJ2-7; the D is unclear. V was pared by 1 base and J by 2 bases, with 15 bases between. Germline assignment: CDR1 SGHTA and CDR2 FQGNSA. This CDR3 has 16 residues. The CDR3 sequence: CASSLDVLGIAYEQYF. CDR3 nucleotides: TGTGCCAGCAGCTTAGACGTCCTGGGGATTGCCTACGAGCAGTACTTC.

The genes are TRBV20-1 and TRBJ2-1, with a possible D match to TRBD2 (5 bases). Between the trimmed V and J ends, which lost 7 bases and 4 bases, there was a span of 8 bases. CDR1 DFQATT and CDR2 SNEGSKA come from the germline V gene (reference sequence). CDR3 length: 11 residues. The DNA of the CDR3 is TGCAGTGGTCGGGATTACAATGAGCAGTTCTTC. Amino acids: CSGRDYNEQFF.

The CDR3 spells CARDIPPSSNQPQHF. CDR3 bases: TGTGCCAGGGACATTCCACCTAGTAGCAATCAGCCCCAGCATTTT. V usage is TRBV27 and J usage is TRBJ1-5; possible D gene TRBD1, 5 bases. This CDR3 region has 15 residues. Germline-derived CDR1 and CDR2 are MNHEY and SMNVEV (reference sequence). V was trimmed by 9 bases and J by 0 bases, leaving 15 bases between them.

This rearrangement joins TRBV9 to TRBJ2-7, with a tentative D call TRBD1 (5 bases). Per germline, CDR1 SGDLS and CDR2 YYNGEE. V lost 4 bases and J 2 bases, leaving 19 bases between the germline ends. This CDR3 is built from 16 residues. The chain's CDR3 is CASSTNSQGSTYEQYF. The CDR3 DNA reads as TGTGCCAGCAGCACCAACTCCCAGGGCTCAACCTACGAGCAGTACTTC.

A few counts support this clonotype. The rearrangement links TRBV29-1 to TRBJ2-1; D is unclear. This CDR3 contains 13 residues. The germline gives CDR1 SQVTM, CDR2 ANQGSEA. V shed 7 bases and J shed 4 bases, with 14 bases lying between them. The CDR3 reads CSAEDDPYNEQFF. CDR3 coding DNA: TGCAGCGCCGAGGACGACCCTTACAATGAGCAGTTCTTC.

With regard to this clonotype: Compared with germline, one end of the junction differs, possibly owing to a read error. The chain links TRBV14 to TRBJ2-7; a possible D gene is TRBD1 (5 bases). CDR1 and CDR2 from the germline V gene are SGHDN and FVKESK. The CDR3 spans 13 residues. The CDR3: CASGQDTGREQYF. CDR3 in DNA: TGTGCCAGCGGCCAAGATACAGGACGCGAGCAGTACTTC.

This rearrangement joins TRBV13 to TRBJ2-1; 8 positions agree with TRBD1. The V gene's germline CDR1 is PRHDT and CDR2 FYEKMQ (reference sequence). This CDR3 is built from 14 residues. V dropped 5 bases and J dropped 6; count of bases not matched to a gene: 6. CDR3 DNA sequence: TGTGCCAGCAGCCTAAGGGGACAGGTCAATGAGCAGTTCTTC. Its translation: CASSLRGQVNEQFF.

The CDR3 bases are TGTGCCAGCAGTATGCTCAGGGACAGGGCCCCCTATGGCTACACCTTC. Its protein product is CASSMLRDRAPYGYTF. The rearrangement uses TRBV2 and TRBJ1-2, with 9 positions matching TRBD1. Trimming cost V 5 bases and J 4 bases; bases outside gene matches: 11. Germline CDR1 is SNHLY and CDR2 is FYNNEI. The CDR3 loop spans 16 amino acids.

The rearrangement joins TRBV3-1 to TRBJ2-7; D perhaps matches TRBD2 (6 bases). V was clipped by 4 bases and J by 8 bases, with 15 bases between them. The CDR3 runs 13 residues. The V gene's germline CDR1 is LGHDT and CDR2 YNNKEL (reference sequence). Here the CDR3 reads CASSREVEYKQYF. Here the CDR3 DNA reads TGTGCCAGCAGCCGGGAGGTAGAATACAAGCAGTACTTC.

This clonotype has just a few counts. CDR3 residues: CASSPREPETQYF. The CDR3 DNA reads TGTGCCAGCTCACCCCGGGAGCCAGAGACCCAGTACTTC. The chain joins TRBV18 to TRBJ2-5; possibly TRBD2 for D (6 bases). The CDR3 covers 13 residues. Trimming removed 3 bases at V and 4 bases at J, with 9 bases between. Germline loops: CDR1 KGHSH, CDR2 LQKENI.

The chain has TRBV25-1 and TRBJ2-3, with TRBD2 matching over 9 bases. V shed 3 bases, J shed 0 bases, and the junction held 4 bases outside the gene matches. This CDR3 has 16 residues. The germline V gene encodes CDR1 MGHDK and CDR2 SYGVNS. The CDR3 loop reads CASSEERGVSTDTQYF. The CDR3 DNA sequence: TGTGCCAGCAGTGAGGAGCGGGGGGTTAGCACAGATACGCAGTATTTT.

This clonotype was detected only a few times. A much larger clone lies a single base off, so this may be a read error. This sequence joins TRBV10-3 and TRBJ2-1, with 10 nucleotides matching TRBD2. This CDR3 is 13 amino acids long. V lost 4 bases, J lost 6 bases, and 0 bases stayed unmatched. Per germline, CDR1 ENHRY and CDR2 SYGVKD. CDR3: CAISGTSGNEQFF. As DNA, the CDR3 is TGTGCCATCAGTGGGACTAGCGGCAATGAGCAGTTCTTC.

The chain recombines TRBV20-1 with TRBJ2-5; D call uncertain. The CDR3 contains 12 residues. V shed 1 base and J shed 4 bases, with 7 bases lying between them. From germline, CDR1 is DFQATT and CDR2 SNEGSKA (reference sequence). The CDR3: CSARVLGETQYF. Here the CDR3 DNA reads TGCAGTGCTAGAGTGCTTGGAGAGACCCAGTACTTC.

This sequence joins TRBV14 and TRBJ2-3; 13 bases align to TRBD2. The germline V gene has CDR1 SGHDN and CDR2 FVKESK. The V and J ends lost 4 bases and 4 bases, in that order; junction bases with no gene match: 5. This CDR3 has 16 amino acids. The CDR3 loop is CASSPGLAGISDTQYF. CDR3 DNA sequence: TGTGCCAGCAGCCCGGGACTAGCGGGAATCTCAGATACGCAGTATTTT. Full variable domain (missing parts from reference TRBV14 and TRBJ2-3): EAGVTQFPSHSVIEKGQTVTLRCDPISGHDNLYWYRRVMGKEIKFLLHFVKESKQDESGMPNNRFLAERTGGTYSTLKVQPAELEDSGVYFCASSPGLAGISDTQYFGPGTRLTVL.

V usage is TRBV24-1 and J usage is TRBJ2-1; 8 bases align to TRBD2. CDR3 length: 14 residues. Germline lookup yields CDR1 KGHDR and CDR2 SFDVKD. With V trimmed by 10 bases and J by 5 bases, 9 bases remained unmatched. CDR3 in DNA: TGTGCCACTACTATAGCGGGGAGTAACAATGAGCAGTTCTTC. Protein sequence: CATTIAGSNNEQFF.

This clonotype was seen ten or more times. CDR3 coding DNA: TGTGCCAGCAGTGAGACTAGCGGGGGGGCCACAGATACGCAGTATTTT. This encodes CASSETSGGATDTQYF. The V gene is TRBV6-1, the J gene TRBJ2-3; 14 positions agree with TRBD2. Germline V gene lookup returns CDR1 MNHNS and CDR2 SASEGT. The CDR3 sequence is 16 residues long. Trimming took 3 bases from V and 2 from J; bases not matched to a gene: 1.